Each of the 9 T cell receptor beta chains below was sequenced from the same sample in a study of T cell clones after liver transplantation. TCRdb's copy holds only in-frame clones and misses some; the assay was immunoSEQ multiplex PCR. The repertoire holds about 75,000 clones, with 80% to 85% as singletons. The sample consisted of CD4+ T cells from blood, taken less than 50 months after liver transplant. These receptors were collected from a human patient who received a liver transplant. The graft donor may have contributed some T cells.

This chain links TRBV15 with TRBJ1-1; D unclear. The V end was cut by 0 bases, the J end by 8 bases, with 10 bases between. This CDR3 is 13 amino acids long. Germline V lookup: CDR1 LNHNV, CDR2 YYDKDF (reference sequence). The CDR3: CATSRDHNPEAFF. CDR3 bases: TGTGCCACCAGCAGAGATCATAACCCCGAAGCTTTCTTT.

The chain has TRBV7-2 and TRBJ1-4; the D gene is possibly TRBD1 (6 bases). CDR1 SGHTA and CDR2 FQGNSA come from the germline V gene. Trimming pared 8 bases from V and 10 bases from J, leaving 20 bases between. CDR3 length: 14 amino acids. CDR3 amino acids: CASGLLRGDGKLFF. The CDR3 nucleotides read TGTGCCAGCGGATTACTCAGGGGCGACGGAAAACTGTTTTTT.

V is TRBV4-3 and J is TRBJ2-3; the D is unclear. There are 15 residues in the CDR3. Trimming shortened V by 1 base and J by 2 bases, and 10 bases separated the two germline ends. Per the germline V gene, CDR1 is LGHNA and CDR2 is YSLEER. CDR3 DNA: TGCGCCAGCAGCCAAGCTTATGGATCCACAGATACGCAGTATTTT. It yields the protein CASSQAYGSTDTQYF.

The chain joins TRBV10-3 to TRBJ2-2; D not certain. This CDR3 spans 16 amino acids. CDR1 ENHRY and CDR2 SYGVKD come from the germline V gene. V shed 0 bases and J shed 1 base, with 9 bases lying between them. The CDR3 loop reads CAISESGLKNTGELFF. The CDR3 DNA reads as TGTGCCATCAGTGAGTCCGGCTTGAAGAACACCGGGGAGCTGTTTTTT.

The V gene is TRBV27, the J gene TRBJ1-1; D is ambiguous. Trimming stripped 6 bases from V and 2 bases from J, with 13 bases between. The CDR3 sequence is 14 residues long. From germline, CDR1 is MNHEY and CDR2 SMNVEV (reference sequence). The CDR3 region is CASSTRTGNTEAFF. The CDR3, as DNA: TGTGCCAGCAGCACCAGGACGGGCAACACTGAAGCTTTCTTT.

The chain links TRBV30 to TRBJ2-7; unclear D gene. Trimming removed 0 bases from V and 0 bases from J, with 9 bases in between. In germline, CDR1 is GTSNPN, CDR2 SVGIG (reference sequence). This CDR3 has 14 amino acids. CDR3 bases: TGTGCCTGGAGTGTACGTGGAATCTCCTACGAGCAGTACTTC. Its translation: CAWSVRGISYEQYF.

The chain employs TRBV9 and TRBJ2-7; the D gene is possibly TRBD2 (5 bases). Trimming pared 4 bases from V and 2 bases from J, leaving 13 bases between. This CDR3 is 14 amino acids long. The germline V gene encodes CDR1 SGDLS and CDR2 YYNGEE. This CDR3 is CASSRAVSAYEQYF. The CDR3 DNA reads TGTGCCAGCAGCCGAGCGGTTTCAGCCTACGAGCAGTACTTC. Together with reference TRBV9 and TRBJ2-7, the CDR3 gives the full variable domain: DSGVTQTPKHLITATGQRVTLRCSPRSGDLSVYWYQQSLDQGLQFLIQYYNGEERAKGNILERFSAQQFPDLHSELNLSSLELGDSALYFCASSRAVSAYEQYFGPGTRLTVT.

J is TRBJ2-1 and V is TRBV25-1, with TRBD2 matching over 7 bases. Per the germline V gene, CDR1 is MGHDK and CDR2 is SYGVNS. Losses at the gene ends were 6 bases for V and 5 bases for J; bases not matched to a gene: 10. The CDR3 runs 15 residues. Here the CDR3 DNA reads TGTGCCAGCAGGTACCTAAGCGGGAACCACAATGAGCAGTTCTTC. Protein: CASRYLSGNHNEQFF.

The V gene is TRBV11-3, the J gene TRBJ2-5; TRBD2 is a possible D gene (6 bases). Trimming shortened V by 1 base and J by 1 base, and 16 bases separated the two germline ends. Germline CDR1 and CDR2: SGHNT and YENEEA. The CDR3 covers 17 residues. CDR3 protein: CASSLGVTGEIQETQYF. DNA for the CDR3: TGTGCCAGCAGCTTAGGGGTTACGGGGGAGATCCAAGAGACCCAGTACTTC.